This is a list of T cell receptor beta chains from one sample in a study of cytomegalovirus exposure and HLA in healthy donors. Sequenced by immunoSEQ multiplex PCR; TCRdb stores in-frame clones only, minus some. The table shows 100,000 to 150,000 clones, with around 73% occurring only once. Sequencing input: PBMCs. The origin of the receptors is a female donor in good health and CMV-seronegative. Each CDR3 is given with its conserved first and last residue. The order of the fields is J gene, D gene, clone size, V gene, CDR3 protein, CDR3 DNA. The D gene is left open where the match is weak. Clone size is not always given. Where it is, it says once, few, many or a class for expanded clones.

J: TRBJ2-6
D: TRBD1
size: few
V: TRBV19
CDR3: CASSPGTGSISGANVLTF
DNA: TGTGCCAGTAGTCCGGGGACAGGATCGATCTCTGGGGCCAACGTCCTGACTTTC

J: TRBJ2-2
D: .
size: .
V: TRBV9
CDR3: CASSVGGSGTGELFF
DNA: TGTGCCAGCAGCGTAGGAGGGAGTGGCACCGGGGAGCTGTTTTTT

J: TRBJ2-1
D: .
size: .
V: TRBV27
CDR3: CASVYEQFF
DNA: TGTGCCAGCGTATATGAGCAGTTCTTC

J: TRBJ2-1
D: .
size: .
V: TRBV7-2
CDR3: CASSSPVYNEQFF
DNA: TGTGCCAGCAGCTCCCCAGTGTACAATGAGCAGTTCTTC

J: TRBJ2-2
D: TRBD2
size: .
V: TRBV5-4
CDR3: CASSSGGGPLNTGELFF
DNA: TGTGCCAGCAGCTCCGGGGGGGGCCCTTTGAACACCGGGGAGCTGTTTTTT

J: TRBJ2-7
D: .
size: once
V: TRBV21-1
CDR3: CASRSGRRIKGDEQYF
DNA: TGTGCCAGCCGATCCGGAAGACGGATAAAAGGGGACGAGCAGTACTTC

J: TRBJ1-1
D: TRBD1
size: .
V: TRBV28
CDR3: CASKTGALGDFF
DNA: TGTGCCAGCAAGACAGGGGCGTTAGGTGACTTCTTT

J: TRBJ2-7
D: TRBD2
size: .
V: TRBV6-5
CDR3: CASSYLAGVYEQYF
DNA: TGTGCCAGCAGTTACTTAGCGGGGGTCTACGAGCAGTACTTC

J: TRBJ2-2
D: TRBD2
size: .
V: TRBV7-9
CDR3: CASSLAGGTGELFF
DNA: TGTGCCAGCAGCCTAGCGGGAGGCACCGGGGAGCTGTTTTTT

J: TRBJ1-2
D: .
size: .
V: TRBV6-1
CDR3: CASSEPGNYGYTF
DNA: TGTGCCAGCAGTGAACCCGGGAACTATGGCTACACCTTC

J: TRBJ1-5
D: .
size: medium-sized
V: TRBV11-2
CDR3: CASSLDRGQPQHF
DNA: TGTGCCAGCAGCTTAGATCGGGGTCAGCCCCAGCATTTT

J: TRBJ1-1
D: TRBD1
size: .
V: TRBV10-1
CDR3: CASSDSGQGRLWNTEAFF
DNA: TGCGCCAGCAGTGACTCGGGACAGGGGCGCTTGTGGAACACTGAAGCTTTCTTT

J: TRBJ2-1
D: .
size: once
V: TRBV30
CDR3: CAWTEAREQFF
DNA: TGTGCCTGGACCGAAGCTCGGGAGCAGTTCTTC